These 16 T cell receptor beta chains originate from one sample sequenced in a study of blood T cell repertoires in COVID-19. The assay was immunoSEQ multiplex PCR, and TCRdb's table has in-frame clones only and misses some. The sample yields 300,000 to 400,000 clones, more than 85% seen once. Material: PBMCs or T cells enriched from blood (not recorded which). These receptor sequences come from a woman in her 30s who had recovered from COVID-19.

V usage is TRBV28 and J usage is TRBJ1-5; 8 positions agree with TRBD1. Trimming took 2 bases from V and 5 from J; bases not matched to a gene: 5. This CDR3 region has 15 residues. Germline values: CDR1 MDHEN, CDR2 SYDVKM. The CDR3 loop reads CASSLLDRAYQPQHF. The CDR3 bases are TGTGCCAGCAGTTTACTGGACAGGGCGTATCAGCCCCAGCATTTT.

The sample holds a few counts of this clone. Other DNA sequences within the sample encode an identical CDR3. The V gene is TRBV19, the J gene TRBJ1-1; TRBD1 is a possible D gene (6 bases). V was pared by 6 bases and J by 1 base, with 9 bases between. This CDR3 comprises 13 residues. Germline V gives CDR1 LNHDA, CDR2 SQIVND (reference sequence). The CDR3 sequence is CASSPTGNTEAFF. CDR3 nucleotides: TGTGCCAGTAGCCCGACAGGGAACACTGAAGCTTTCTTT. Together with reference TRBV19 and TRBJ1-1, the CDR3 gives the full variable domain: DGGITQSPKYLFRKEGQNVTLSCEQNLNHDAMYWYRQDPGQGLRLIYYSQIVNDFQKGDIAEGYSVSREKKESFPLTVTSAQKNPTAFYLCASSPTGNTEAFFGQGTRLTVV.

The rearrangement uses TRBV5-4 and TRBJ2-1, with 7 bases lining up with TRBD2. CDR1 SGHNT and CDR2 YYREEE come from the germline V gene (reference sequence). The CDR3 runs to 15 residues. V dropped 3 bases and J dropped 3; count of bases not matched to a gene: 6. CDR3: CASSSRLANYNEQFF. CDR3 in DNA: TGTGCCAGCAGCTCACGACTAGCAAACTACAATGAGCAGTTCTTC.

The chain employs TRBV5-1 and TRBJ2-1; 9 bases match TRBD2. The CDR3 spans 16 residues. The ends lost 0 bases at V and 4 bases at J; junction bases unmatched: 5. Germline V gene lookup returns CDR1 SGHRS and CDR2 YFSETQ. CDR3 residues: CASSLVRTSEYNEQFF. The DNA of the CDR3 is TGCGCCAGCAGCTTGGTCCGGACTAGCGAATACAATGAGCAGTTCTTC.

The sample holds a few counts of this clone. The chain is built from TRBV7-2 and TRBJ1-2, with 8 bases fitting TRBD1. The germline CDR1 and CDR2 sequences are SGHTA and FQGNSA. V lost 2 bases, J lost 7 bases, and 6 bases stayed unmatched. The CDR3 is 14 residues long. The CDR3 nucleotides are TGTGCCAGCAGCTTACACGGGACAGGAAGTGGCTACACCTTC. Protein product: CASSLHGTGSGYTF.

The chain uses TRBV30 and TRBJ2-7, with D perhaps matching TRBD2 (5 bases). V gave up 1 base and J gave up 7 bases, with 14 bases separating them. Germline assignment: CDR1 GTSNPN and CDR2 SVGIG (reference sequence). This CDR3 has 13 amino acids. The DNA for the CDR3 is TGTGCCTGGAGTGCCGACGTTCGGGAAGAGCAGTACTTC. Translation: CAWSADVREEQYF.

The chain uses TRBV20-1 and TRBJ1-1; D is undetermined. V was pared by 3 bases and J by 1 base, with 12 bases between. Germline V CDR1 and CDR2: DFQATT, SNEGSKA (reference sequence). The CDR3 spans 14 residues. CDR3 nucleotides: TGCAGTGCTAGTAATGGAGGCCCGAACACTGAAGCTTTCTTT. Its protein product is CSASNGGPNTEAFF.

The V and J genes are TRBV19 and TRBJ2-4; TRBD1 might be the D (6 bases). Germline CDR1 is LNHDA and CDR2 is SQIVND (reference sequence). The CDR3 has 13 amino acids. With 0 bases removed from V and 7 bases from J, the gap between germline ends came to 7 bases. CDR3: CASSIDQGNIQYF. In nucleotides, the CDR3 is TGTGCCAGTAGTATAGATCAGGGGAACATTCAGTACTTC.

The chain links TRBV5-4 to TRBJ1-4; TRBD1 agrees at 8 bases. This CDR3 region has 16 residues. V was clipped by 0 bases and J by 4 bases; unmatched bases: 5. Per germline, CDR1 SGHNT and CDR2 YYREEE (reference sequence). CDR3 coding DNA: TGTGCCAGCAGCTTGGGTACCAGGGGGCGTAATGAAAAACTGTTTTTT. It specifies CASSLGTRGRNEKLFF.

The V call is TRBV12-2, the J call TRBJ2-7; the D segment call TRBD2 is taken from the table without a DNA check. TRBV12-2 is a known pseudogene. This CDR3 has 17 residues. CDR3 coding DNA: TGTGCAAGTCGCTTAGTCGGACCCGACGGGGTCTCCTACGAGCAGTACTTC. Its protein is CASRLVGPDGVSYEQYF.

J is TRBJ2-7 and V is TRBV28; 7 bases agree with TRBD1. Per germline, CDR1 MDHEN and CDR2 SYDVKM. V dropped 6 bases and J dropped 7; count of bases not matched to a gene: 12. There are 14 residues in the CDR3. CDR3 sequence (DNA): TGTGCCAGCAGCCTTTACAGGGGCCGATGGGAGCAGTACTTC. Residues: CASSLYRGRWEQYF.

The chain employs TRBV27 and TRBJ1-2; 7 bases map to TRBD1. Germline CDR1 and CDR2: MNHEY and SMNVEV (reference sequence). The CDR3 loop spans 15 amino acids. The V and J ends lost 6 bases and 0 bases, in that order; junction bases with no gene match: 7. The CDR3 region is CASSRQGQSNYGYTF. Here the CDR3 DNA reads TGTGCCAGCAGCCGACAGGGACAGTCTAACTATGGCTACACCTTC.

This clone was found a few times. The rearrangement joins TRBV5-8 to TRBJ1-4, with D tentatively TRBD1 (6 bases). This CDR3 region has 15 residues. The germline CDR1 and CDR2 sequences are SGHTS and YDEGEE. Trimming took 6 bases from V and 2 from J, leaving 14 bases between them. CDR3 nucleotide sequence: TGTGCCAGCACCCCAGGGGAGCGGACTAATGAAAAACTGTTTTTT. This codes for CASTPGERTNEKLFF.

The chain employs TRBV7-2 and TRBJ2-2, with 9 bases that match TRBD1. The CDR3 has 16 amino acids. V lost 5 bases, J lost 2 bases, and 6 bases stayed unmatched. Per the germline V gene, CDR1 is SGHTA and CDR2 is FQGNSA. CDR3 protein: CASSRRTGANTGELFF. DNA for the CDR3: TGTGCCAGCAGCCGGAGGACAGGGGCCAACACCGGGGAGCTGTTTTTT.

The V and J genes are TRBV28 and TRBJ2-5; 7 bases fit TRBD1. Germline-derived CDR1 and CDR2 are MDHEN and SYDVKM. The CDR3 has 14 residues. The junction had 7 bases not matched to a gene; V was cut back by 5 bases and J by 4 bases. The CDR3 sequence: CASSEGGVGETQYF. In DNA, the CDR3 is TGTGCCAGCAGTGAAGGGGGCGTGGGAGAGACCCAGTACTTC.

The chain recombines TRBV30 with TRBJ1-6; D is perhaps TRBD1 (5 bases). V was trimmed by 4 bases and J by 7 bases, leaving 14 bases between them. Germline V CDR1 and CDR2: GTSNPN, SVGIG (reference sequence). There are 14 residues in the CDR3. The CDR3 DNA follows: TGTGCCTGGAAGGGGTCAGGGCCGAATTCACCCCTCCACTTT. Translated, it gives CAWKGSGPNSPLHF.